This T cell receptor beta chain appears in the sequencing data of a study of T-cell reconstitution after alpha-beta-depleted transplantation in children. Unique molecular identifiers featured in how the TCRbeta library was prepared. MiXCR was run by TCRdb on the PCR reads, yielding one entry per CDR3 protein. The sample lists 350,000 to 450,000 distinct CDR3 sequences; 13% were seen once. CDR1 and CDR2 (germline): LGHNA, YSLEER. V was cut by 0 bases and J by 6 bases, with 9 bases left in between. The CDR3 runs 15 residues. This clonotype occurred many times. This TCR was recovered from a human donor who donated a stem cell graft to a child with Fanconi anemia. This sample comprised PBMCs, obtained from the stem cell graft. The chain has TRBV4-3 and TRBJ2-6; possibly TRBD1 or TRBD2 for D (5 bases each). The CDR3 bases are TGCGCCAGCAGCCAAGATACGGGGACGGCCAACGTCCTGACTTTC. This codes for CASSQDTGTANVLTF.